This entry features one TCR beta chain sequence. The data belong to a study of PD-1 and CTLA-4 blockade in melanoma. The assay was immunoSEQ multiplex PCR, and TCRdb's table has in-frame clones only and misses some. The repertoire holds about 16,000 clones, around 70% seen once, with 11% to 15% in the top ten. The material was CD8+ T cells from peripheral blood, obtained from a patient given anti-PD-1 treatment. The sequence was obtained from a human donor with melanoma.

CDR3 nucleotides: TGTGCCAGCAGCTCTGACCCCTACGAGCAGTACTTC. Translation gives CASSSDPYEQYF. The chain joins TRBV7-9 to TRBJ2-7; no reliable D call. V lost 4 bases and J lost 2, with 6 bases in between. CDR3 length equals 12 residues. CDR1 is SEHNR, CDR2 FQNEAQ, per germline (reference sequence).